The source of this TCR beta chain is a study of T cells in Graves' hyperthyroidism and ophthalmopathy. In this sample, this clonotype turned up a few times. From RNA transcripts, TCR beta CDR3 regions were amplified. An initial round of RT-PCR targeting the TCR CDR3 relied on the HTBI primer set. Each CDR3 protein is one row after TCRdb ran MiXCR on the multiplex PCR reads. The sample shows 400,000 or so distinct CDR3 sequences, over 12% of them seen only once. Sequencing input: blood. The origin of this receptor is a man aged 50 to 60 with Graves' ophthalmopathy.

The CDR3, as DNA: TGCAGCGTTCACAGGACGCGCGTCGTTAGGACCAATGAGCAGTTCTTC. This sequence encodes CSVHRTRVVRTNEQFF. The rearrangement joins TRBV29-1 to TRBJ2-1; the D gene is possibly TRBD1 (5 bases). This CDR3 comprises 16 residues. CDR1 and CDR2 (germline): SQVTM, ANQGSEA. Trimming removed 5 bases at V and 6 bases at J, with 23 bases between.